The 27 T cell receptor beta chains reported below all come from one sample, sequenced in a study of shared clonotypes between healthy human individuals. Libraries were prepared by immunoSEQ multiplex PCR; TCRdb keeps only in-frame clonotypes and omits some of them. The sample lists under 2.5 million clones, under 95% occurring once. Sequencing was carried out using naive CD4+ T cells from PBMCs. Noted subset: CD45RA+ positively selected. Every receptor here comes from a man between 18 and 29 years old in good health. Some clones in this sample may be carry-over from other donors' samples.

The rearrangement uses TRBV9 and TRBJ1-1; D is unresolved. The ends were cut back, 0 bases at V and 5 bases at J, with 14 bases in the middle. The CDR3 spans 15 residues. The germline CDR1 and CDR2 sequences are SGDLS and YYNGEE. This CDR3 reads CASSVGYSENTEAFF. The CDR3 DNA reads TGTGCCAGCAGCGTAGGGTACAGCGAAAATACTGAAGCTTTCTTT.

The chain couples TRBV5-1 to TRBJ1-4; no clear D. This CDR3 has 14 amino acids. Germline loops: CDR1 SGHRS, CDR2 YFSETQ. V lost 4 bases and J lost 7, with 14 bases in between. CDR3 DNA: TGCGCCAGCAGCGATGCGGCGCCTGGTGAAAAACTGTTTTTT. As protein: CASSDAAPGEKLFF. The variable domain in full, completed from reference TRBV5-1 and TRBJ1-4, reads KAGVTQTPRYLIKTRGQQVTLSCSPISGHRSVSWYQQTPGQGLQFLFEYFSETQRNKGNFPGRFSGRQFSNSRSEMNVSTLELGDSALYLCASSDAAPGEKLFFGSGTQLSVL.

The genes are TRBV18 and TRBJ1-3, with D possibly being TRBD1 (5 bases). The CDR3 runs to 13 residues. CDR1 and CDR2 from the germline V gene are KGHSH and LQKENI. V was trimmed by 0 bases and J by 9 bases, leaving 9 bases between them. This CDR3 is CASSPPAGGTIYF. As DNA, the CDR3 is TGTGCCAGCTCACCACCGGCTGGGGGCACCATATATTTT. Filled out from reference TRBV18 and TRBJ1-3, the complete variable domain reads NAGVMQNPRHLVRRRGQEARLRCSPMKGHSHVYWYRQLPEEGLKFMVYLQKENIIDESGMPKERFSAEFPKEGPSILRIQQVVRGDSAAYFCASSPPAGGTIYFGEGSWLTVV.

Details on this clone: Other DNA sequences within the sample encode an identical CDR3. The chain carries TRBV28 and TRBJ2-5; D is undetermined. This CDR3 has 11 amino acids. The germline V and J ends were trimmed by 6 bases and 5 bases, with 7 bases remaining between them. Germline assignment: CDR1 MDHEN and CDR2 SYDVKM. This CDR3 reads CASSPGETQYF. CDR3 sequence (DNA): TGTGCCAGCAGCCCCGGGGAGACCCAGTACTTC.

The chain combines TRBV6-5 with TRBJ2-3; 7 bases line up with TRBD2. This CDR3 comprises 14 residues. V was clipped by 6 bases and J by 0 bases; unmatched bases: 3. Germline assignment: CDR1 MNHEY and CDR2 SVGAGI. The CDR3 loop reads CASRYGGSTDTQYF. The CDR3 coding sequence is TGTGCCAGCAGGTACGGGGGGAGCACAGATACGCAGTATTTT.

The chain has TRBV25-1 and TRBJ2-1, with 7 bases fitting TRBD2. CDR3 size: 16 residues. The J segment lost 2 bases and the V segment lost 5 bases, leaving 9 bases of the junction unmatched. CDR1 is MGHDK and CDR2 is SYGVNS in the germline V gene. CDR3 in amino acids: CASSLPAGRPYNEQFF. The CDR3 coding sequence is TGTGCCAGCAGTTTACCAGCGGGGCGCCCCTACAATGAGCAGTTCTTC.

The V call is TRBV11-2, the J call TRBJ2-1; 14 bases align to TRBD2. V gave up 1 base and J gave up 8 bases; unmatched junction bases: 7. CDR3 size: 17 residues. CDR1 is SGHAT and CDR2 is FQNNGV in the germline V gene. The CDR3 reads CASSLVGTSGSLDEQFF. The CDR3 DNA sequence: TGTGCCAGCAGCTTAGTTGGGACTAGCGGGAGTCTAGATGAGCAGTTCTTC.

The rearrangement links TRBV27 to TRBJ2-7; 7 bases line up with TRBD2. CDR3 length: 15 residues. The germline V gene encodes CDR1 MNHEY and CDR2 SMNVEV (reference sequence). The ends lost 4 bases at V and 3 bases at J; junction bases unmatched: 9. DNA of the CDR3: TGTGCCAGCAGTTCAGGGAGGGGCCAATTCTACGAGCAGTACTTC. Translation: CASSSGRGQFYEQYF.

The CDR3 sequence is CASTEDRVGSPLHF. In nucleotides, the CDR3 is TGTGCCAGCACCGAAGACAGGGTCGGTTCACCCCTCCACTTT. The chain uses TRBV28 and TRBJ1-6; 7 positions match TRBD1. The germline CDR1 and CDR2 sequences are MDHEN and SYDVKM. The V and J ends lost 7 bases and 9 bases, in that order; junction bases with no gene match: 9. The CDR3 extends over 14 amino acids. The full variable domain, rest sourced from reference TRBV28 and TRBJ1-6, is DVKVTQSSRYLVKRTGEKVFLECVQDMDHENMFWYRQDPGLGLRLIYFSYDVKMKEKGDIPEGYSVSREKKERFSLILESASTNQTSMYLCASTEDRVGSPLHFGNGTRLTVT.

The chain joins TRBV15 to TRBJ1-1; D not certain. Germline V gives CDR1 LNHNV, CDR2 YYDKDF (reference sequence). V lost 3 bases and J 2 bases, leaving 13 bases between the germline ends. The CDR3 has 15 amino acids. The CDR3 DNA reads as TGTGCCACCAGCAGCCTCCGAGGAGAAAACACTGAAGCTTTCTTT. This codes for CATSSLRGENTEAFF.

The rearrangement uses TRBV4-1 and TRBJ1-2; D not certain. V lost 0 bases to trimming and J lost 8 bases, with 16 bases between them. This CDR3 comprises 15 residues. Germline loops: CDR1 MGHRA, CDR2 YSYEKL. The CDR3 here is CASSQENSHPHGYTF. The CDR3 nucleotides read TGCGCCAGCAGCCAAGAGAACAGCCACCCCCACGGCTACACCTTC.

The J gene is TRBJ2-1, the V gene TRBV5-4; possibly TRBD2 for D (5 bases). The germline V gene has CDR1 SGHNT and CDR2 YYREEE (reference sequence). This CDR3 is 11 amino acids long. Trimming shortened V by 4 bases and J by 8 bases, and 7 bases separated the two germline ends. For the CDR3, the DNA is TGTGCCAGCAGCCTGGAGGATGAGCAGTTCTTC. As protein: CASSLEDEQFF.

The chain joins TRBV29-1 to TRBJ1-3, with D tentatively TRBD1 (5 bases). This CDR3 spans 14 amino acids. V was shortened by 6 bases and J by 2 bases, with 14 bases between the two germline ends. Looked up from germline, CDR1 is SQVTM and CDR2 is ANQGSEA. The CDR3 DNA reads as TGCAGCGTCGCCGGCGGGACGGCTGGAAACACCATATATTTT. Residues: CSVAGGTAGNTIYF.

V is TRBV28 and J is TRBJ2-1; D unresolved. CDR1 is MDHEN and CDR2 is SYDVKM in the germline V gene. V was trimmed by 2 bases and J by 8 bases, leaving 13 bases between them. There are 14 residues in the CDR3. In DNA, the CDR3 is TGTGCCAGCAGTTTAGCAATCGGAACAGATGAGCAGTTCTTC. It is translated as CASSLAIGTDEQFF.

The chain employs TRBV6-6 and TRBJ1-4; D is unclear. The CDR3 consists of 14 residues. The V gene's germline CDR1 is MNHNY and CDR2 SVGAGI (reference sequence). V gave up 5 bases and J gave up 8 bases, with 15 bases separating them. The CDR3 region has the DNA TGTGCCAGCAGTATCATGCCCCCGGGAGAAAAACTGTTTTTT. Encoded protein: CASSIMPPGEKLFF.

The chain employs TRBV5-1 and TRBJ2-3, with 7 bases matching TRBD1. Germline lookup yields CDR1 SGHRS and CDR2 YFSETQ. The CDR3 spans 15 residues. The V gene end was trimmed by 4 bases and the J gene end by 2 bases; junction bases not matched to a gene: 7. DNA of the CDR3: TGCGCCAGCAGCCTACAGGACAGGTACACAGATACGCAGTATTTT. Translation: CASSLQDRYTDTQYF.

V and J are TRBV28 and TRBJ1-2, with 7 bases that match TRBD1. The CDR3 has 15 residues. Losses at the gene ends were 7 bases for V and 1 base for J; bases not matched to a gene: 9. The V gene's germline CDR1 is MDHEN and CDR2 SYDVKM. The CDR3 bases are TGTGCCAGCACGGTGGGACAGTTCTTTAACTATGGCTACACCTTC. Translation gives CASTVGQFFNYGYTF.

V and J are TRBV5-1 and TRBJ2-5, with TRBD1 matching over 10 bases. V was clipped by 0 bases and J by 7 bases; unmatched bases: 9. Germline lookup yields CDR1 SGHRS and CDR2 YFSETQ. The length of the CDR3 is 16 residues. The CDR3 here is CASSLGGQGSRGTQYF. Written as DNA, the CDR3 is TGCGCCAGCAGCTTGGGGGGACAGGGGAGCCGTGGGACCCAGTACTTC. The full variable domain, rest sourced from reference TRBV5-1 and TRBJ2-5, is KAGVTQTPRYLIKTRGQQVTLSCSPISGHRSVSWYQQTPGQGLQFLFEYFSETQRNKGNFPGRFSGRQFSNSRSEMNVSTLELGDSALYLCASSLGGQGSRGTQYFGPGTRLLVL.

This rearrangement joins TRBV2 to TRBJ2-7, with unresolved D. Trimming removed 4 bases from V and 5 bases from J, with 6 bases in between. Germline-derived CDR1 and CDR2 are SNHLY and FYNNEI. There are 11 residues in the CDR3. CDR3 residues: CASSGTNEQYF. The CDR3 DNA follows: TGTGCCAGCAGTGGGACCAACGAGCAGTACTTC.

This chain connects TRBV15 to TRBJ2-2; 14 bases align to TRBD2. The CDR3 contains 20 residues. V trimming: 8 bases; J trimming: 1 base; junction bases outside the gene matches: 15. Germline-derived CDR1 and CDR2 are LNHNV and YYDKDF (reference sequence). Here the CDR3 reads CATVRGVTTSGRENTGELFF. Written as DNA, the CDR3 is TGTGCCACCGTGAGGGGGGTGACGACTAGCGGGAGGGAGAACACCGGGGAGCTGTTTTTT.

The chain combines TRBV4-1 with TRBJ2-5; 7 bases match TRBD1. The CDR3 is 15 amino acids. After removal of 5 bases from V and 5 bases from J, the junction contained 11 bases not matched to a gene. Germline CDR1 is MGHRA and CDR2 is YSYEKL. Here the CDR3 reads CASSSSTGVAETQYF. The CDR3 DNA is TGCGCCAGCAGCAGTTCCACAGGGGTCGCCGAGACCCAGTACTTC.

The rearrangement joins TRBV28 to TRBJ1-5, with 8 bases lining up with TRBD1. CDR1 and CDR2 from the germline V gene are MDHEN and SYDVKM. This CDR3 is built from 14 residues. V gave up 5 bases and J gave up 4 bases; unmatched junction bases: 4. The DNA of the CDR3 is TGTGCCAGCAGTGACAGGGGACGGAATCAGCCCCAGCATTTT. Its protein product is CASSDRGRNQPQHF.

The chain joins TRBV5-6 to TRBJ1-1; weak D call: TRBD1 (5 bases). This CDR3 spans 8 amino acids. Germline V gene sequence: CDR1 SGHDT, CDR2 YYEEEE. The V end was cut by 10 bases, the J end by 13 bases, with 11 bases between. The CDR3 bases are TGTGCCCAAAGGGGCGGTTTCTTT. Its protein is CAQRGGFF.

This clone is a singleton in its sample. This sequence joins TRBV10-3 and TRBJ2-5; D gene unclear. The CDR3 sequence is 16 residues long. Deletions cut 2 bases from V and 5 bases from J, with 18 bases between. Germline-derived CDR1 and CDR2 are ENHRY and SYGVKD. The CDR3: CAISEGQSTIQETQYF. Written as DNA, the CDR3 is TGTGCCATCAGTGAGGGGCAGTCAACAATCCAGGAGACCCAGTACTTC.

CDR3 protein: CASSEPSSTEAFF. CDR3 bases: TGTGCCAGCAGTGAACCCTCCTCAACTGAAGCTTTCTTT. The chain employs TRBV6-1 and TRBJ1-1; D ambiguous. The CDR3 contains 13 residues. Looked up from germline, CDR1 is MNHNS and CDR2 is SASEGT. Trimming removed 2 bases at V and 5 bases at J, with 9 bases between.

The J gene is TRBJ2-3, the V gene TRBV4-1; D gene ambiguous. CDR3 length: 16 amino acids. In germline, CDR1 is MGHRA, CDR2 YSYEKL. Trimming removed 1 base at V and 0 bases at J, with 11 bases between. The CDR3 nucleotides read TGCGCCAGCAGCCAAGGGCTAACATCTAGCACAGATACGCAGTATTTT. This gives the protein CASSQGLTSSTDTQYF.

Notes on this clone: Within the sample, other DNA sequences also encode this same CDR3. This chain links TRBV5-1 with TRBJ2-1; unclear D gene. V lost 4 bases and J 0 bases, leaving 11 bases between the germline ends. Germline V gene data show CDR1 as SGHRS and CDR2 as YFSETQ. The CDR3 is made up of 15 amino acids. The CDR3 DNA reads as TGCGCCAGCAGCCCTGACGGCAGCTCCTACAATGAGCAGTTCTTC. The encoded protein is CASSPDGSSYNEQFF.